The rows below give T cell receptor beta chains drawn from one sample of a study of shared clonotypes between healthy human individuals. Generated by immunoSEQ multiplex PCR, the TCRdb table keeps only in-frame clones and is missing some. The repertoire consists of about 480,000 clones, with 75% to 80% occurring once and the leading ten covering roughly an eighth. Sample: PBMCs. The source is a woman in her thirties or forties in good health. Some clones in this sample may be carry-over from other donors' samples. The CDR3 runs from the conserved cysteine through the conserved F or W. D genes are given only for firm matches. Only some rows state a clone size, as once, few, many or a class for expanded clones.

j_call clone_size v_call d_call cdr3_aa cdr3_nt
TRBJ1-1 - TRBV5-1 TRBD1 CASSTGQVFRSDTEAFF TGCGCCAGCAGCACCGGACAGGTATTCCGCTCTGACACTGAAGCTTTCTTT
TRBJ2-7 - TRBV5-1 - CASSLTGYYEQYF TGCGCCAGCAGCTTGACAGGATACTACGAGCAGTACTTC
TRBJ2-2 - TRBV7-2 - CASKSSPNTGELFF TGTGCCAGCAAAAGCTCCCCTAACACCGGGGAGCTGTTTTTT
TRBJ1-1 - TRBV10-1 - CASSESRANTEAFF TGCGCCAGCAGTGAGTCGAGGGCGAACACTGAAGCTTTCTTT
TRBJ1-1 - TRBV6-9 - CASRGLWGVNTEAFF TGTGCCAGCAGGGGTCTGTGGGGGGTGAACACTGAAGCTTTCTTT
TRBJ2-1 - TRBV6-4 - CASSVGGQRSYNEQFF TGTGCCAGCAGTGTAGGTGGACAACGCTCCTACAATGAGCAGTTCTTC
TRBJ2-1 - TRBV18 - CASSPVTTYNEQFF TGTGCCAGCTCACCAGTGACGACCTACAATGAGCAGTTCTTC
TRBJ1-1 - TRBV18 - CASSPPLQALDTEAFF TGTGCCAGCTCACCACCGTTACAGGCCTTGGACACTGAAGCTTTCTTT
TRBJ1-5 many TRBV9 TRBD1 CASSVEGARGQPQHF TGTGCCAGCAGCGTAGAGGGGGCGCGGGGACAGCCCCAGCATTTT
TRBJ2-5 - TRBV6-1 - CASSPGVSGETQYF TGTGCCAGCAGTCCAGGGGTTTCAGGAGAGACCCAGTACTTC
TRBJ1-6 - TRBV28 TRBD1 CASSTDREASPLHF TGTGCCAGCAGTACCGACAGGGAGGCCTCACCCCTCCACTTT
TRBJ2-5 - TRBV15 - CATSRRDIQETQYF TGTGCCACCAGCAGGCGGGACATCCAAGAGACCCAGTACTTC
TRBJ2-7 - TRBV7-8 TRBD2 CASSLTGGDLVGQYF TGTGCCAGCAGCTTAACGGGAGGTGATTTGGTTGGGCAGTACTTC
TRBJ1-2 - TRBV28 TRBD1 CASRPGGAGQRYTF TGTGCCAGCAGACCAGGGGGCGCGGGGCAGCGCTACACCTTC
TRBJ2-4 - TRBV18 TRBD2 CASSPVAGDTIQYF TGTGCCAGCTCACCGGTTGCGGGGGATACTATTCAGTACTTC
TRBJ2-7 once TRBV6-1 - CASSEGRLAWQYF TGTGCCAGCAGTGAAGGCAGGCTAGCATGGCAGTACTTC
TRBJ2-3 - TRBV4-2 - CASSHGPGRADTQYF TGTGCCAGCAGCCACGGCCCGGGTCGGGCAGATACGCAGTATTTT
TRBJ2-7 few TRBV7-2 - CASSPHGDEQYF TGTGCCAGCAGCCCCCATGGGGACGAGCAGTACTTC
TRBJ2-2 - TRBV25-1 - CASLSQGSGELFF TGTGCCAGCCTATCCCAGGGTAGCGGGGAGCTGTTTTTT
TRBJ2-3 - TRBV5-4 - CASSPPNRGTDTQYF TGTGCCAGCAGCCCGCCTAACAGGGGCACAGATACGCAGTATTTT
TRBJ2-7 - TRBV7-2 TRBD2 CASSPPGLAGVGSPYEQYF TGTGCCAGCAGCCCTCCGGGACTAGCGGGAGTCGGCTCCCCCTACGAGCAGTACTTC
TRBJ2-3 - TRBV6-1 - CASSESLGGVITDTQYF TGTGCCAGCAGTGAAAGCTTAGGGGGGGTTATCACAGATACGCAGTATTTT
TRBJ2-2 - TRBV28 TRBD1 CASSFAGTGIPGELFF TGTGCCAGCAGTTTTGCCGGGACAGGGATCCCCGGGGAGCTGTTTTTT
TRBJ2-1 - TRBV4-1 - CASSQDRGSPYNEQFF TGCGCCAGCAGCCAAGATCGAGGCAGCCCCTACAATGAGCAGTTCTTC
TRBJ1-2 - TRBV18 TRBD1 CASSPSATGFPGSGYTF TGTGCCAGCTCACCATCCGCGACAGGGTTCCCAGGTAGTGGCTACACCTTC
TRBJ1-2 - TRBV5-1 - CASSQEGLNGYTF TGCGCCAGCAGCCAGGAGGGTTTGAATGGCTACACCTTC
TRBJ2-7 few TRBV4-2 - CASSQRSAGDYEQYF TGTGCCAGCAGCCAACGCTCAGCCGGAGATTACGAGCAGTACTTC
TRBJ2-7 - TRBV10-2 - CASGGTAYEQYF TGCGCCAGCGGGGGAACAGCGTACGAGCAGTACTTC
TRBJ2-3 - TRBV21-1 - CASNCPPTDTQYF TGTGCCAGCAACTGCCCCCCCACAGATACGCAGTATTTT
TRBJ2-2 - TRBV10-2 TRBD2 CASSESRASGSRELFF TGCGCCAGCAGTGAGTCGAGGGCTAGCGGGAGTAGGGAGCTGTTTTTT
TRBJ2-2 - TRBV11-3 TRBD2 CASSLVAGVTGELFF TGTGCCAGCAGCTTAGTAGCGGGAGTCACCGGGGAGCTGTTTTTT
TRBJ2-1 - TRBV6-1 TRBD2 CASSVSGLVSGQEQFF TGTGCCAGCAGTGTTAGTGGACTAGTAAGTGGCCAGGAGCAGTTCTTC
TRBJ2-3 - TRBV10-3 - CAISEDPTGPDTQYF TGTGCCATCAGTGAGGATCCGACAGGTCCAGATACGCAGTATTTT
TRBJ2-2 few TRBV7-9 - CASSLSEGELFF TGTGCCAGCAGCCTTAGCGAGGGGGAGCTGTTTTTT
TRBJ1-2 - TRBV4-1 - CASSQATAPTGSLFGYTF TGCGCCAGCAGCCAAGCCACCGCCCCGACAGGCAGTTTATTTGGCTACACCTTC
TRBJ2-7 - TRBV7-5 - CASSRYGTEGAQYF TGTGCCAGCAGCCGGTACGGGACAGAGGGCGCGCAGTACTTC
TRBJ2-2 once TRBV2 TRBD1 CASKFQGVAGELFF TGTGCCAGCAAGTTTCAGGGGGTTGCCGGGGAGCTGTTTTTT